This entry describes one T cell receptor (beta chain). Participants were placed into cohorts based on the clinical history they reported. Two negative PCRs, clearance, or symptom resolution were required of recovered Cohort 3 donors. Trimming took off 3 bases at V and 2 bases at J, with 9 bases between the two ends. Germline V gives CDR1 SGHDN, CDR2 FVKESK. This CDR3 contains 14 residues. This entry comes from a study of blood T cell repertoires in COVID-19. Overall study: COVID-19 samples, acute and convalescent, were from the United States, Italy and Spain.

Data came from immunoSEQ multiplex PCR; TCRdb stores just in-frame clones and leaves some out. The sample has 110,000 to 150,000 clones; around four fifths are singletons. Sequencing used PBMCs or T cells enriched from blood (not recorded which). This clonotype originated in a woman aged 40 to 50 who had recovered from COVID-19. The rearrangement uses TRBV14 and TRBJ2-3, with a weak D call TRBD2 (7 bases). The CDR3 sequence: CASSQGGHTDTQYF. DNA for the CDR3: TGTGCCAGCAGCCAGGGGGGGCACACAGATACGCAGTATTTT.